This T cell receptor beta chain was profiled in a study of T cell repertoires in cytomegalovirus infection. This clonotype appeared a few times. TCRdb fed the reads into MiXCR, producing one record per CDR3 protein. The sample yields 200,000 to 250,000 distinct CDR3 sequences, about 12% seen once. V was cut by 5 bases and J by 8 bases, with 12 bases left in between. The CDR3 totals 12 residues. Germline V gene data show CDR1 as MNHEY and CDR2 as SVGEGT. V and J are TRBV6-2 or TRBV6-3 and TRBJ1-2; no definite D call. Sequenced input: PBMCs. The receptor was derived from a human donor in good health (CMV status not recorded). Some clones in this sample may be carry-over from other donors' samples. CDR3: CASSRWEVGYTF. The CDR3 nucleotides are TGTGCCAGCAGTAGATGGGAAGTAGGCTACACCTTC.